These 22 T cell receptor beta chains share one sample of origin, sequenced in a study of cytomegalovirus exposure and HLA in healthy donors. Amplification used 60 Vbeta primers and 13 Jbeta primers. TCRdb keeps only in-frame clones here, not all; method: immunoSEQ multiplex PCR. The sample carries 80,000 to 100,000 clones, around 81% recorded once. The material sequenced was PBMCs. The receptors were gathered from a female donor in good health and CMV-seropositive.

The chain links TRBV7-9 to TRBJ1-1; D call uncertain. The V end lost 7 bases, the J end lost 1 base, and 13 bases lay between the germline ends. Germline CDR1 and CDR2: SEHNR and FQNEAQ (reference sequence). This CDR3 is 14 amino acids long. The CDR3 spells CASTLDRRNTEAFF. The CDR3 DNA follows: TGTGCCAGCACCCTCGATAGGAGGAACACTGAAGCTTTCTTT.

V gene TRBV5-1 combines with J gene TRBJ1-3; weak D call: TRBD1 (6 bases). Looked up from germline, CDR1 is SGHRS and CDR2 is YFSETQ. Trimming left V 2 bases short and J 7 bases short, with 13 bases between. The CDR3 sequence is 14 residues long. CDR3 in amino acids: CASSLDRTGNTIYF. CDR3 bases: TGCGCCAGCAGCTTAGACAGGACGGGGAACACCATATATTTT. Full variable domain (outside the CDR3, taken from reference TRBV5-1 and TRBJ1-3): KAGVTQTPRYLIKTRGQQVTLSCSPISGHRSVSWYQQTPGQGLQFLFEYFSETQRNKGNFPGRFSGRQFSNSRSEMNVSTLELGDSALYLCASSLDRTGNTIYFGEGSWLTVV.

The chain combines TRBV29-1 with TRBJ1-3; D is unresolved. CDR1 is SQVTM, CDR2 ANQGSEA, per germline. V lost 3 bases to trimming and J lost 0 bases, with 9 bases between them. This CDR3 region has 14 residues. The CDR3 reads CSVEGGSSGNTIYF. The CDR3 nucleotides are TGCAGCGTTGAGGGTGGGAGCTCTGGAAACACCATATATTTT.

This clone was seen a few times. J is TRBJ1-6 and V is TRBV6-5; a weak D match, TRBD1 (5 bases). V dropped 0 bases and J dropped 5 bases, with 8 bases sitting between them. Germline V gene lookup returns CDR1 MNHEY and CDR2 SVGAGI. The CDR3 is 15 residues long. In DNA form, the CDR3 reads TGTGCCAGCAGTTACTCGCCAGGGCATAATTCACCCCTCCACTTT. It translates to CASSYSPGHNSPLHF.

The chain recombines TRBV5-1 with TRBJ1-4, with D possibly being TRBD1 (6 bases). This CDR3 has 14 residues. Germline-derived CDR1 and CDR2 are SGHRS and YFSETQ. V lost 1 base and J 8 bases, leaving 12 bases between the germline ends. CDR3 sequence: CASSLRQGKEKLFF. The CDR3 DNA is TGCGCCAGCAGCTTGAGGCAGGGGAAGGAAAAACTGTTTTTT.

In DNA form, the CDR3 reads TGTGCCAGCAGCAATTGGGGGGTAGCGGGAGGGCCTCGCGAAACAGATACGCAGTATTTT. It translates to CASSNWGVAGGPRETDTQYF. The chain carries TRBV21-1 and TRBJ2-3; whether TRBD2, the table's D call, matches the DNA was not checked. TRBV21-1 is a listed pseudogene. The CDR3 consists of 20 residues.

This chain connects TRBV9 to TRBJ2-7; perhaps TRBD1 as D (5 bases). Germline V CDR1 and CDR2: SGDLS, YYNGEE. This CDR3 is built from 16 residues. Trimming left V 3 bases short and J 4 bases short, with 20 bases between. CDR3 in amino acids: CASSEGSAFLLYEQYF. CDR3 sequence (DNA): TGTGCCAGCAGCGAGGGGTCCGCTTTTTTACTGTACGAGCAGTACTTC.

The rearrangement joins TRBV18 to TRBJ2-7; 9 bases match TRBD2. The ends lost 5 bases at V and 0 bases at J; junction bases unmatched: 5. Looked up from germline, CDR1 is KGHSH and CDR2 is LQKENI. The CDR3 extends over 15 amino acids. Here the CDR3 DNA reads TGTGCCAGCTCAGCAGGAGCGGGGGGCTCCTACGAGCAGTACTTC. Protein product: CASSAGAGGSYEQYF.

J is TRBJ1-1 and V is TRBV29-1, with 7 bases aligning to TRBD1. The V and J ends lost 5 bases and 0 bases, in that order; junction bases with no gene match: 6. CDR1 is SQVTM, CDR2 ANQGSEA, per germline. The CDR3 is made up of 14 amino acids. CDR3 coding DNA: TGCAGCGTTATCCCAGGGGGGATGAACACTGAAGCTTTCTTT. Encoded protein: CSVIPGGMNTEAFF. The full variable domain, rest sourced from reference TRBV29-1 and TRBJ1-1, is SAVISQKPSRDICQRGTSLTIQCQVDSQVTMMFWYRQQPGQSLTLIATANQGSEATYESGFVIDKFPISRPNLTFSTLTVSNMSPEDSSIYLCSVIPGGMNTEAFFGQGTRLTVV.

This clone was seen a few times. The J gene is TRBJ1-2, the V gene TRBV2; D is perhaps TRBD1 (5 bases). V was pared by 2 bases and J by 4 bases, with 11 bases between. The CDR3 loop spans 14 amino acids. Germline V gives CDR1 SNHLY, CDR2 FYNNEI. In DNA form, the CDR3 reads TGTGCCAGCAGTGAAAGGGGTCTCTTCTATGGCTACACCTTC. The encoded protein is CASSERGLFYGYTF.

V and J are TRBV7-8 and TRBJ1-4, with D possibly being TRBD1 (5 bases). Germline CDR1 and CDR2: SGHVS and FQNEAQ. Trimming removed 2 bases from V and 5 bases from J, with 9 bases in between. The CDR3 is 14 residues long. The CDR3, as DNA: TGTGCCAGCAGCTTAATTTCAGGGAATGAAAAACTGTTTTTT. Protein sequence: CASSLISGNEKLFF.

This clone showed up just once. The J gene is TRBJ2-7, the V gene TRBV7-9; 13 nucleotides agree with TRBD2. After removal of 6 bases from V and 2 bases from J, the junction contained 4 bases not matched to a gene. Germline CDR1 SEHNR, CDR2 FQNEAQ (reference sequence). This CDR3 has 15 amino acids. The CDR3 DNA follows: TGTGCCAGCAGTTCTGGACTAGCGGGAGCCTACGAGCAGTACTTC. Its protein is CASSSGLAGAYEQYF.

J is TRBJ1-1 and V is TRBV27; TRBD1 might be the D (5 bases). Germline lookup yields CDR1 MNHEY and CDR2 SMNVEV (reference sequence). The CDR3 is made up of 16 amino acids. V shed 5 bases and J shed 2 bases, with 18 bases lying between them. The CDR3 nucleotides read TGTGCCAGCAGTCGAAGGCGCGGGGGTACAAACACTGAAGCTTTCTTT. Translated, it gives CASSRRRGGTNTEAFF.

The chain employs TRBV9 and TRBJ1-3, with D maybe TRBD1 (5 bases). Germline V CDR1 and CDR2: SGDLS, YYNGEE. This CDR3 has 13 residues. V was cut by 6 bases and J by 4 bases, with 11 bases left in between. The DNA of the CDR3 is TGTGCCAGCAAGCAGGGTTGGGGAAACACCATATATTTT. Translation: CASKQGWGNTIYF.

The rearrangement joins TRBV2 to TRBJ1-2; 8 bases agree with TRBD1. The V gene's germline CDR1 is SNHLY and CDR2 FYNNEI. The junction had 1 base not matched to a gene; V was cut back by 11 bases and J by 2 bases. The CDR3 covers 11 residues. In DNA form, the CDR3 reads TGTGCCTGGACAGGGAACTATGGCTACACCTTC. Residues: CAWTGNYGYTF.

The chain employs TRBV5-5 and TRBJ1-6, with D uncertain. Germline V lookup: CDR1 SGHKS, CDR2 YYEKEE (reference sequence). This CDR3 has 17 residues. Trimming cost V 1 base and J 7 bases, with 18 bases left between them. The CDR3 region is CASSLRVLLRENSPLHF. In nucleotides, the CDR3 is TGTGCCAGCAGCTTGAGAGTTTTACTGCGAGAGAATTCACCCCTCCACTTT.

This chain uses TRBV6-5 with TRBJ2-2; the match to TRBD1 covers 8 bases. The CDR3 consists of 14 residues. With 5 bases clipped from V and 4 bases from J, the junction kept 3 bases outside the gene matches. CDR1 is MNHEY, CDR2 SVGAGI, per germline. CDR3 nucleotide sequence: TGTGCCAGCAGTGGACAGGGTATCACCGGGGAGCTGTTTTTT. Translated, it gives CASSGQGITGELFF.

The chain has TRBV5-1 and TRBJ1-4, with D uncertain. Germline CDR1 and CDR2: SGHRS and YFSETQ. This CDR3 comprises 14 residues. V was clipped by 3 bases and J by 10 bases, with 16 bases between them. The CDR3 sequence: CASSSTLMRGKLFF. The CDR3 DNA reads TGCGCCAGCAGCTCGACACTGATGCGTGGAAAACTGTTTTTT.

The chain recombines TRBV30 with TRBJ2-1; D might be TRBD1 (5 bases). This CDR3 spans 13 amino acids. CDR1 and CDR2 (germline): GTSNPN, SVGIG (reference sequence). V was cut by 1 base and J by 2 bases, with 6 bases left in between. The CDR3 region has the DNA TGTGCCTGGAGTGCGGACACCTACAATGAGCAGTTCTTC. Translated, it gives CAWSADTYNEQFF.

The chain recombines TRBV5-1 with TRBJ2-3; TRBD2 is a possible D gene (5 bases). V shed 2 bases and J shed 1 base, with 8 bases lying between them. CDR1 is SGHRS, CDR2 YFSETQ, per germline. The CDR3 covers 14 residues. CDR3 bases: TGCGCCAGCAGCTTAGCGGTGGGCACAGATACGCAGTATTTT. Its translation: CASSLAVGTDTQYF.

The V gene is TRBV5-1, the J gene TRBJ2-3, with TRBD2 identical over 8 bases. The J segment lost 1 base and the V segment lost 7 bases, leaving 11 bases of the junction unmatched. CDR1 and CDR2 (germline): SGHRS, YFSETQ. The length of the CDR3 is 16 residues. The CDR3 DNA is TGCGCCAGCGCCGACCCCGGAGCGGGGGGCACAGATACGCAGTATTTT. Translation gives CASADPGAGGTDTQYF.

This chain links TRBV10-1 with TRBJ2-3, with TRBD2 identical over 10 bases. The trim removed 0 bases at V and 3 bases at J, leaving 6 bases unmatched. Germline CDR1 reads WNHNN; CDR2 reads SYGVQD (reference sequence). The length of the CDR3 is 17 residues. This CDR3 reads CASSESLAGVLTDTQYF. CDR3 DNA: TGCGCCAGCAGTGAGTCGCTAGCGGGAGTATTAACAGATACGCAGTATTTT.